This T cell receptor beta chain emerged from a study of cytomegalovirus exposure and HLA in healthy donors. General study points: In vitro confirmation showed three CMV-associated chains to be CMV antigen specific. Rare TCR sequences predominated, though certain public TCRs were found in many donors.

Trimming left V 10 bases short and J 5 bases short, with 11 bases between. Germline V gives CDR1 ENHRY, CDR2 SYGVKD. CDR3 length: 12 residues. In this sample, this clone turned up once. As yet, its antigen is unknown. Using immunoSEQ multiplex PCR, the repertoire was profiled, and TCRdb retains in-frame clones only, with some absent. The sample has over 100,000 clones, nearly 90% seen once; the top ten hold 0.95% to 1.5%. The clonotype was recovered from a woman between 18 and 29 years old in good health and CMV-seronegative. Sequenced sample: PBMCs. The chain is built from TRBV10-3 and TRBJ1-4; a possible D gene is TRBD1 (5 bases). As DNA, the CDR3 is TGTGCCACTCGGGAGGGGAATGAAAAACTGTTTTTT. Translation: CATREGNEKLFF.